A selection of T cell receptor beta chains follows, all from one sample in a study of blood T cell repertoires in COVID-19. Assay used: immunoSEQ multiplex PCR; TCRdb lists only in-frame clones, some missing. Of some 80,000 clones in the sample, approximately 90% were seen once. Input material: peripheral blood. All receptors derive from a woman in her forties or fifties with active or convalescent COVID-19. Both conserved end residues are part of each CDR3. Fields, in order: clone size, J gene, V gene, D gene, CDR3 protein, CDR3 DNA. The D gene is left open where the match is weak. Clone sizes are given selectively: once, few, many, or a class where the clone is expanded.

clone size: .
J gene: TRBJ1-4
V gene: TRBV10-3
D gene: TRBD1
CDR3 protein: CAISGGTGNEKLFF
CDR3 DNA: TGTGCCATCAGTGGAGGGACAGGGAATGAAAAACTGTTTTTT

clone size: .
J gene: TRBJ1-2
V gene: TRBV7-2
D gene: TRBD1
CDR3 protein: CASSLENRGRFGWYGYTF
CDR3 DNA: TGTGCCAGCAGCTTAGAGAACAGGGGGCGGTTCGGGTGGTATGGCTACACCTTC

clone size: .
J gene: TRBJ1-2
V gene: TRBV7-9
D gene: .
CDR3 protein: CASSRDWGGYTF
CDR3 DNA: TGTGCCAGCAGCCGGGACTGGGGAGGCTACACCTTC

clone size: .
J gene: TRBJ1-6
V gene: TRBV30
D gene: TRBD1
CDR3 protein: CAWSGGQGANSPLHF
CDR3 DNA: TGTGCCTGGAGCGGTGGACAGGGGGCTAATTCACCCCTCCACTTT

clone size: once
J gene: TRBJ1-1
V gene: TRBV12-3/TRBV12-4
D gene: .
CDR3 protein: CASSARHKLGAFF
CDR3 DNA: TGTGCCAGCAGTGCCCGACATAAACTGGGTGCTTTCTTT

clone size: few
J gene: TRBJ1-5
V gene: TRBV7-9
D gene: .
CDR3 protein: CASSLGTANSNQPQHF
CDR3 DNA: TGTGCCAGCAGCTTAGGGACAGCTAATAGCAATCAGCCCCAGCATTTT

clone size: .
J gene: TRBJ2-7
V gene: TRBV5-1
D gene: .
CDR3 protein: CASSPGGQNSYEQYF
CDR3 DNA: TGCGCCAGCAGCCCCGGCGGGCAGAACTCCTACGAGCAGTACTTC

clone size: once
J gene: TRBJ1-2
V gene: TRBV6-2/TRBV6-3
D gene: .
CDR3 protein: CASSDPLAGGYTF
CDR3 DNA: TGTGCCAGCAGTGACCCCTTGGCGGGTGGCTACACCTTC

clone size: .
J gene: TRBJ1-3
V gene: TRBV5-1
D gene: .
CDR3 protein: CASSLAGGRASGNTIYF
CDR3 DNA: TGCGCCAGCAGCTTGGCGGGAGGGCGAGCCTCTGGAAACACCATATATTTT

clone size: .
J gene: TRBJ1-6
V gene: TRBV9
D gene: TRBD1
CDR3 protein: CASSFGQGRVGSPLHF
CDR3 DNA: TGTGCCAGCAGCTTCGGACAGGGGCGAGTAGGTTCACCCCTCCACTTT

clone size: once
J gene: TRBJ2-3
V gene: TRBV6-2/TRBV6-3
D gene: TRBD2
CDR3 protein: CASSLGWGLAGGPSTDTQYF
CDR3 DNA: TGTGCCAGCAGTTTAGGTTGGGGACTAGCGGGGGGCCCTAGCACAGATACGCAGTATTTT

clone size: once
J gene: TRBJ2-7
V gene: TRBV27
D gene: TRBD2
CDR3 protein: CASKGLAGSYEQYF
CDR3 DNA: TGTGCCAGCAAAGGACTAGCGGGTTCCTACGAGCAGTACTTC

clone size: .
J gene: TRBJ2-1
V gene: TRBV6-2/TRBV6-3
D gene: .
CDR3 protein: CASSYSGGTYNEQFF
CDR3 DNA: TGTGCCAGCAGTTACTCGGGGGGTACCTACAATGAGCAGTTCTTC

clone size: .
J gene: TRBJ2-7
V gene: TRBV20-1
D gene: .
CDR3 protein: CSAVVGEQYF
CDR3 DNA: TGCAGTGCGGTAGTTGGCGAGCAGTACTTC

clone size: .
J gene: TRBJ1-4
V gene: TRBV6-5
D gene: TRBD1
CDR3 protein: CASTATGAKLFF
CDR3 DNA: TGTGCCAGCACCGCGACAGGGGCAAAACTGTTTTTT

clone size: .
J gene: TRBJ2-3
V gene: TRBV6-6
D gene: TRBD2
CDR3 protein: CASSLASPRGRADTQYF
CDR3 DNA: TGTGCCAGCAGTCTCGCCTCCCCCCGGGGGAGGGCAGATACGCAGTATTTT

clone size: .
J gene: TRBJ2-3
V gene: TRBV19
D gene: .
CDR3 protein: CASSIDGLAWDTQYF
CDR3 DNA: TGTGCCAGTAGTATAGATGGGCTAGCATGGGATACGCAGTATTTT

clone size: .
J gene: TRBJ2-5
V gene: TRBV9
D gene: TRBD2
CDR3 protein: CASSAGLAGRVGETQYF
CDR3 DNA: TGTGCCAGCAGCGCGGGACTAGCGGGACGAGTGGGAGAGACCCAGTACTTC

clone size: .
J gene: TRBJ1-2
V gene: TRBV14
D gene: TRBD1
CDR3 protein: CASSLTGVYYGYTF
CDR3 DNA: TGTGCCAGCAGCCTGACAGGGGTATACTATGGCTACACCTTC

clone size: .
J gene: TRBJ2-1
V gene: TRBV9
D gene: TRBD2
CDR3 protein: CASSGGLAVSSYNEQFF
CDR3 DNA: TGTGCCAGCAGCGGGGGACTAGCGGTGAGCTCCTACAATGAGCAGTTCTTC

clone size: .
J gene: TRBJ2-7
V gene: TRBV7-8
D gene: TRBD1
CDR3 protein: CASSPGGEQYF
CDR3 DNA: TGTGCCAGCAGCCCAGGGGGCGAGCAGTACTTC

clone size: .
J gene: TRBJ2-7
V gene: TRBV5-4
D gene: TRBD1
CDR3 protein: CASSFQGAGEQYF
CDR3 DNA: TGTGCCAGCAGCTTCCAGGGGGCAGGCGAGCAGTACTTC

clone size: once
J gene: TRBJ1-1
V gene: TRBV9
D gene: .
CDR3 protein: CASSVGASGNTEAFF
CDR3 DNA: TGTGCCAGCAGCGTAGGGGCGAGTGGGAACACTGAAGCTTTCTTT

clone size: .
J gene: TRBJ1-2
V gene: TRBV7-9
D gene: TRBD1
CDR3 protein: CASSRPTGADGYGYTF
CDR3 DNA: TGTGCCAGCAGCCGTCCGACAGGGGCCGACGGCTATGGCTACACCTTC

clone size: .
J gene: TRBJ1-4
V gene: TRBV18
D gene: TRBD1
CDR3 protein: CASSSGQGATNEKLFF
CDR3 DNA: TGTGCCAGCTCATCAGGACAGGGAGCAACTAATGAAAAACTGTTTTTT

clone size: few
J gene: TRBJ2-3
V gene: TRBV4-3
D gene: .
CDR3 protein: CASSQGRPRGTDTQYF
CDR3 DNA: TGCGCCAGCAGCCAAGGACGGCCCCGGGGCACAGATACGCAGTATTTT